The 27 T cell receptor beta chains below all came from one sample that was sequenced in a study of early T cells in non-severe SARS-CoV-2 infection. TCRdb itself ran the 5' RACE reads through MiXCR, one entry per CDR3 protein. Of some 28,000 distinct CDR3 sequences in the sample, over 8.5% were seen once. The sample was whole blood. The receptors stem from an adult who was a healthcare worker with PCR-confirmed SARS-CoV-2 infection or an uninfected control (not recorded which).

The chain has TRBV6-5 and TRBJ2-7; 9 bases map to TRBD1. V was pared by 5 bases and J by 4 bases, with 9 bases of the junction left unmatched. CDR1 and CDR2 (germline): MNHEY, SVGAGI. This CDR3 is built from 15 residues. The DNA of the CDR3 is TGTGCCAGCAGTAAGACAGGGGGGAGGATTTACGAGCAGTACTTC. It yields the protein CASSKTGGRIYEQYF.

Many counts were recorded for this clonotype. This chain connects TRBV20-1 to TRBJ2-1; D uncertain. Between the trimmed V and J ends, which lost 3 bases and 5 bases, there was a span of 17 bases. CDR3 length equals 15 residues. Germline V CDR1 and CDR2: DFQATT, SNEGSKA (reference sequence). The CDR3 DNA is TGCAGTGCTAGCGTTAGTCACAAGTATGACAATGAGCAGTTCTTC. Translating it yields CSASVSHKYDNEQFF.

At least ten counts were recorded for this clonotype. J is TRBJ1-1 and V is TRBV18; D not certain. The CDR3 loop spans 14 amino acids. Germline V gene lookup returns CDR1 KGHSH and CDR2 LQKENI. The V end was cut by 4 bases, the J end by 3 bases, with 12 bases between. The CDR3 spells CASSQEIEDTEAFF. In DNA form, the CDR3 reads TGTGCCAGCTCACAAGAGATTGAAGACACTGAAGCTTTCTTT.

The V call is TRBV6-2 or TRBV6-3, the J call TRBJ2-7; unclear D gene. The CDR3 totals 14 residues. The V gene lost 2 bases and the J gene lost 2 bases, with 10 bases spanning the gap. Germline CDR1 reads MNHEY; CDR2 reads SVGEGT. CDR3 coding DNA: TGTGCCAGCAGTTACCCCGGAAGGGCCTACGAGCAGTACTTC. Translation: CASSYPGRAYEQYF.

This clonotype was detected a few times. The chain has TRBV2 and TRBJ2-5; D is unclear. V dropped 8 bases and J dropped 5 bases, with 9 bases sitting between them. The germline V gene has CDR1 SNHLY and CDR2 FYNNEI. The CDR3 is made up of 11 amino acids. The CDR3 region has the DNA TGTGCCAGCCCAGCAAGGGAGACCCAGTACTTC. It specifies CASPARETQYF.

This clonotype was seen many times. The CDR3 sequence: CASSTDGPNQPQHF. CDR3 nucleotide sequence: TGTGCCAGCTCAACCGACGGACCCAATCAGCCCCAGCATTTT. This chain joins TRBV18 and TRBJ1-5; unclear D gene. Germline CDR1 reads KGHSH; CDR2 reads LQKENI. Trimming removed 5 bases at V and 3 bases at J, with 11 bases between. The CDR3 sequence is 14 residues long. Full variable domain (remainder filled in from reference TRBV18 and TRBJ1-5): NAGVMQNPRHLVRRRGQEARLRCSPMKGHSHVYWYRQLPEEGLKFMVYLQKENIIDESGMPKERFSAEFPKEGPSILRIQQVVRGDSAAYFCASSTDGPNQPQHFGDGTRLSIL.

This clonotype was seen many times. The chain is built from TRBV11-3 and TRBJ2-1, with D unclear. Trimming cost V 3 bases and J 0 bases, with 6 bases left between them. CDR3 length: 14 residues. Germline CDR1 and CDR2: SGHNT and YENEEA. The CDR3: CASSLVGSYNEQFF. In DNA, the CDR3 is TGTGCCAGCAGCTTGGTCGGCTCCTACAATGAGCAGTTCTTC.

Ten or more counts support this clonotype. This chain links TRBV7-2 with TRBJ1-5; D call uncertain. Germline values: CDR1 SGHTA, CDR2 FQGNSA. The V end was cut by 5 bases, the J end by 6 bases, with 11 bases between. This CDR3 has 13 residues. This CDR3 is CASSPNEGQPQHF. In nucleotides, the CDR3 is TGTGCCAGCAGCCCCAATGAGGGTCAGCCCCAGCATTTT.

This clonotype was recorded at least ten times. V and J are TRBV5-1 and TRBJ1-5; D is undetermined. This CDR3 contains 15 residues. Germline V gives CDR1 SGHRS, CDR2 YFSETQ. Trimming shortened V by 1 base and J by 1 base, and 9 bases separated the two germline ends. The CDR3 loop reads CASSLLGLSNQPQHF. The CDR3 bases are TGCGCCAGCAGCTTGTTAGGGTTGAGCAATCAGCCCCAGCATTTT.

The chain combines TRBV7-7 with TRBJ2-1, with a weak D call TRBD2 (6 bases). Trimming cost V 5 bases and J 7 bases, with 21 bases left between them. The CDR3 spans 16 residues. Germline CDR1 SSHAT, CDR2 FNYEAQ (reference sequence). The chain's CDR3 is CASSPGGAGGLNEQFF. The CDR3 region has the DNA TGTGCCAGCAGCCCAGGAGGGGCCGGGGGTCTTAATGAGCAGTTCTTC. The full variable domain, in which reference TRBV7-7 and TRBJ2-1 provide the parts outside the CDR3, is GAGVSQSPRYKVTKRGQDVTLRCDPISSHATLYWYQQALGQGPEFLTYFNYEAQPDKSGLPSDRFSAERPEGSISTLTIQRTEQRDSAMYRCASSPGGAGGLNEQFFGPGTRLTVL.

In this sample, this clonotype turned up a few times. The J gene is TRBJ2-3, the V gene TRBV5-1; 9 bases fit TRBD2. With V trimmed by 5 bases and J by 4 bases, 8 bases remained unmatched. CDR3 size: 15 residues. CDR1 is SGHRS and CDR2 is YFSETQ in the germline V gene. The CDR3 nucleotides are TGCGCCAGCAGTCTCATTAGCGGGGGACCAGATACGCAGTATTTT. Its protein product is CASSLISGGPDTQYF. Looking up the rest from reference TRBV5-1 and TRBJ2-3 gives the full variable domain: KAGVTQTPRYLIKTRGQQVTLSCSPISGHRSVSWYQQTPGQGLQFLFEYFSETQRNKGNFPGRFSGRQFSNSRSEMNVSTLELGDSALYLCASSLISGGPDTQYFGPGTRLTVL.

This clonotype was seen many times. The chain has TRBV12-3 or TRBV12-4 and TRBJ2-5, with D possibly TRBD2 on 6 matching bases. CDR3 length: 14 amino acids. V lost 7 bases to trimming and J lost 0 bases, with 12 bases between them. CDR3 nucleotide sequence: TGTGCCAGCACCCTGGGACTCAACCAAGAGACCCAGTACTTC. This sequence encodes CASTLGLNQETQYF.

This clonotype came up many times. The rearrangement links TRBV9 to TRBJ1-1; D gene ambiguous. The V gene's germline CDR1 is SGDLS and CDR2 YYNGEE. The CDR3 contains 14 residues. The V and J ends lost 0 bases and 8 bases respectively, with 14 bases between them. CDR3: CASSVEGRAAEAFF. The CDR3 DNA follows: TGTGCCAGCAGCGTAGAAGGTCGCGCGGCGGAAGCTTTCTTT.

This clonotype was observed at least ten times. A read error may account for a junction end that differs from germline. The genes are TRBV5-1 and TRBJ2-3, with 7 positions matching TRBD1. Germline V lookup: CDR1 SGHRS, CDR2 YFSETQ. The CDR3 extends over 14 amino acids. Here the CDR3 reads CATSEGARTDTQYF. DNA for the CDR3: TGCGCCACCAGCGAGGGGGCGCGCACAGATACGCAGTATTTT.

This clonotype occurred many times. V and J are TRBV7-8 and TRBJ2-2, with D possibly matching TRBD1 (5 bases). This CDR3 is built from 17 residues. Germline CDR1 is SGHVS and CDR2 is FQNEAQ. The V end was cut by 2 bases, the J end by 2 bases, with 15 bases between. The CDR3 sequence is CASSLSWGSRNTGELFF. The CDR3 DNA reads TGTGCCAGCAGCTTAAGTTGGGGCAGCAGAAACACCGGGGAGCTGTTTTTT.

This clonotype was seen ten or more times. J is TRBJ2-2 and V is TRBV27; 8 bases map to TRBD2. J gave up 1 base and V 3 bases, and 4 bases lay outside the gene matches. Germline V gives CDR1 MNHEY, CDR2 SMNVEV (reference sequence). The CDR3 length is 16 residues. CDR3 region: CASSFPSGGNTGELFF. As DNA, the CDR3 is TGTGCCAGCAGTTTCCCGAGCGGGGGGAACACCGGGGAGCTGTTTTTT.

This clonotype occurred a few times. This chain joins TRBV28 and TRBJ2-3; 9 positions match TRBD2. Unmatched junction bases numbered 11, after V lost 6 bases and J lost 4 bases. CDR1 MDHEN and CDR2 SYDVKM come from the germline V gene. The length of the CDR3 is 16 residues. The CDR3 here is CASSPNLAGDSDTQYF. DNA for the CDR3: TGTGCCAGCAGCCCAAACTTAGCGGGGGATTCAGATACGCAGTATTTT.

This clonotype came up many times. This rearrangement joins TRBV7-2 to TRBJ2-3, with D possibly matching TRBD2 (7 bases). Germline CDR1 reads SGHTA; CDR2 reads FQGNSA. V shed 1 base and J shed 6 bases, with 11 bases lying between them. This CDR3 is 14 amino acids long. The CDR3 sequence is CASSLGGGGDTQYF. The CDR3 DNA is TGTGCCAGCAGCTTAGGCGGGGGCGGTGATACGCAGTATTTT.

In its sample, this clonotype was seen many times. The CDR3: CASSPSRDSSPYEQYF. DNA of the CDR3: TGTGCCAGCAGCCCAAGCCGGGACAGCTCCCCCTACGAGCAGTACTTC. The genes are TRBV9 and TRBJ2-7, with TRBD1 matching over 7 bases. The CDR3 spans 16 residues. The germline V gene encodes CDR1 SGDLS and CDR2 YYNGEE. Losses at the gene ends were 4 bases for V and 2 bases for J; bases not matched to a gene: 12.

Many counts were recorded for this clonotype. The J gene is TRBJ1-2, the V gene TRBV2, with 7 nucleotides matching TRBD1. The CDR3 spans 14 residues. Losses at the gene ends were 7 bases for V and 7 bases for J; bases not matched to a gene: 12. Germline values: CDR1 SNHLY, CDR2 FYNNEI. CDR3 loop: CASMPATGSLGYTF. CDR3 DNA sequence: TGTGCCAGCATGCCAGCGACAGGGAGTCTTGGCTACACCTTC.

This clonotype has a count of ten or more. The chain joins TRBV7-8 to TRBJ2-3, with TRBD2 matching 14 bases. V lost 5 bases, J lost 8 bases, and 12 bases stayed unmatched. Germline values: CDR1 SGHVS, CDR2 FQNEAQ. The CDR3 spans 17 residues. CDR3 DNA: TGTGCCAGCAGCCAGAGACTAGCGGGGGGGCAGGGGTCTACGCAGTATTTT. Translated, it gives CASSQRLAGGQGSTQYF.

This clonotype was detected many times. V gene TRBV27 combines with J gene TRBJ1-1, with TRBD1 matching over 7 bases. The CDR3 is made up of 13 amino acids. Germline V lookup: CDR1 MNHEY, CDR2 SMNVEV (reference sequence). V lost 4 bases and J lost 6; bases outside the gene matches: 5. The CDR3 here is CASSYDRAAEAFF. DNA for the CDR3: TGTGCCAGCAGTTATGACAGGGCCGCTGAAGCTTTCTTT.

This clonotype was picked up many times. The V call is TRBV5-1, the J call TRBJ1-4; 8 nucleotides line up with TRBD1. This CDR3 comprises 15 residues. Trimming cost V 7 bases and J 0 bases; bases outside gene matches: 5. Germline lookup yields CDR1 SGHRS and CDR2 YFSETQ. CDR3 protein: CASAGGSATNEKLFF. The CDR3 nucleotides read TGCGCCAGCGCAGGGGGCTCGGCAACTAATGAAAAACTGTTTTTT.

This clonotype was detected a few times. This chain connects TRBV20-1 to TRBJ2-3; 13 bases agree with TRBD2. The CDR3 has 16 residues. Trimming at V came to 2 bases and at J to 4 bases, leaving 6 bases not matched to a gene. The germline V gene has CDR1 DFQATT and CDR2 SNEGSKA (reference sequence). The CDR3 DNA sequence: TGCAGTGCTAGAAGCCGACTAGCGGGGGGCGCAGATACGCAGTATTTT. Its protein is CSARSRLAGGADTQYF.

This clonotype has a count of ten or more. The chain has TRBV27 and TRBJ2-3; 9 bases map to TRBD1. V shed 5 bases and J 4 bases; nucleotides not matched to a gene: 7. Germline CDR1 reads MNHEY; CDR2 reads SMNVEV (reference sequence). There are 15 residues in the CDR3. The CDR3 reads CASSLTGGAADTQYF. The CDR3 DNA follows: TGTGCCAGCAGTCTAACAGGGGGCGCCGCAGATACGCAGTATTTT.

This clonotype appeared many times. The rearrangement uses TRBV9 and TRBJ2-3; D gene ambiguous. Trimming took off 3 bases at V and 3 bases at J, with 11 bases between the two ends. This CDR3 region has 14 residues. Germline loops: CDR1 SGDLS, CDR2 YYNGEE. CDR3 bases: TGTGCCAGCAGCGCAATCCCCGGGACAGATACGCAGTATTTT. It encodes CASSAIPGTDTQYF.

This clonotype was detected ten times or more. V usage is TRBV12-3 or TRBV12-4 and J usage is TRBJ1-3, with 7 bases aligning to TRBD1. CDR3 size: 15 residues. V shed 4 bases, J shed 3 bases, and the junction held 6 bases outside the gene matches. The chain's CDR3 is CASSSPYRGGNTIYF. The CDR3 region has the DNA TGTGCCAGCAGTTCCCCCTACAGGGGTGGAAACACCATATATTTT.